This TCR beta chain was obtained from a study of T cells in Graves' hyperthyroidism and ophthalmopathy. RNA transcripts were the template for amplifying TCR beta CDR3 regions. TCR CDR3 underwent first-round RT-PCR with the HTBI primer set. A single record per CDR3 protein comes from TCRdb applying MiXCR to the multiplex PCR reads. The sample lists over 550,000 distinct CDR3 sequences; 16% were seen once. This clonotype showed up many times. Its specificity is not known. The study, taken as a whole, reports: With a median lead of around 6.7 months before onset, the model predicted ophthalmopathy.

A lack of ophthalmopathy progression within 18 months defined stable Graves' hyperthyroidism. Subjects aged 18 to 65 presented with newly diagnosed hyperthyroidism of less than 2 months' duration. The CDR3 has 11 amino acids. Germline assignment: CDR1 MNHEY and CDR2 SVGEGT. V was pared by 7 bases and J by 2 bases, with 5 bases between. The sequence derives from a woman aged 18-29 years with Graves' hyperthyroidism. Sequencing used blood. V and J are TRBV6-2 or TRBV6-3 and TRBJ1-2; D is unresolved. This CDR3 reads CASTDNYGYTF. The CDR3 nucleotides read TGTGCCAGCACAGACAACTATGGCTACACCTTC.